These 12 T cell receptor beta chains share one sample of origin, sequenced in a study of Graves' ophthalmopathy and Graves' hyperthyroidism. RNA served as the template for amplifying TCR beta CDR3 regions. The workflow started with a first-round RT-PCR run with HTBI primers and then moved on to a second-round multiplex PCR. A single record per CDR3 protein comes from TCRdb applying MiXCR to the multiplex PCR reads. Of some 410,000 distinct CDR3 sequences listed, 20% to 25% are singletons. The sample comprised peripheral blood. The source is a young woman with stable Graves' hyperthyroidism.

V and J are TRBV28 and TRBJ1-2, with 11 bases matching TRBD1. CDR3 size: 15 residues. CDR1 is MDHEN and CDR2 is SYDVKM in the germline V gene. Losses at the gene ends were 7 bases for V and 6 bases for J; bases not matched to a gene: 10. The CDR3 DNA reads TGTGCCAGCACCGTCGGACAGGGGGCGCAGGATGGCTACACCTTC. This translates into CASTVGQGAQDGYTF.

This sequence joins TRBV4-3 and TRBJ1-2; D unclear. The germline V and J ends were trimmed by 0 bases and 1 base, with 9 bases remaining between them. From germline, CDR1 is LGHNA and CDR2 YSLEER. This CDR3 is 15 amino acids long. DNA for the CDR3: TGCGCCAGCAGCCAAGAAACTACAGATAACTATGGCTACACCTTC. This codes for CASSQETTDNYGYTF.

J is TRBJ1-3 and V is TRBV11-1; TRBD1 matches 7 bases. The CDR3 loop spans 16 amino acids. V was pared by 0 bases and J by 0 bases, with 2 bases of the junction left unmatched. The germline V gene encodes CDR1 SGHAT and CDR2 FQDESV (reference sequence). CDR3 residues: CASSLARTGSGNTIYF. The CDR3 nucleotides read TGTGCCAGCAGCTTAGCCCGGACAGGCTCTGGAAACACCATATATTTT. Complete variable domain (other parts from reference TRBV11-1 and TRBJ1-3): EAEVAQSPRYKITEKSQAVAFWCDPISGHATLYWYRQILGQGPELLVQFQDESVVDDSQLPKDRFSAERLKGVDSTLKIQPAELGDSAMYLCASSLARTGSGNTIYFGEGSWLTVV.

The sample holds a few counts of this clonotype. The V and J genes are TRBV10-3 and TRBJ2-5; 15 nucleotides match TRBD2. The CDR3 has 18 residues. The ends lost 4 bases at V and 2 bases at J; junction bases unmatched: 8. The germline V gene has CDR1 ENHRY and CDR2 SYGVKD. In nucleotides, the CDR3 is TGTGCCATCAGTGCCGGGACTAGCGGGAGGCGATATCAAGAGACCCAGTACTTC. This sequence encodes CAISAGTSGRRYQETQYF.

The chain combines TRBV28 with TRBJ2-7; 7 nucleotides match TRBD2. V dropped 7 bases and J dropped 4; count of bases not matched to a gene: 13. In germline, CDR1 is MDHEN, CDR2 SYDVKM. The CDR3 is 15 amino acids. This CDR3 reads CASTLPGLADYEQYF. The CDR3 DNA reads TGTGCCAGCACCTTGCCGGGGCTAGCGGATTACGAGCAGTACTTC. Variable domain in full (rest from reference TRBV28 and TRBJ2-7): DVKVTQSSRYLVKRTGEKVFLECVQDMDHENMFWYRQDPGLGLRLIYFSYDVKMKEKGDIPEGYSVSREKKERFSLILESASTNQTSMYLCASTLPGLADYEQYFGPGTRLTVT.

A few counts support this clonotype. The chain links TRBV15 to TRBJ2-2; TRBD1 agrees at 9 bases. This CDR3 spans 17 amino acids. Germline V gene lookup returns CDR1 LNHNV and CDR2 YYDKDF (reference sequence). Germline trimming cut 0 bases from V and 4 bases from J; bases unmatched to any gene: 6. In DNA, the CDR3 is TGTGCCACCAGCAGAGACCCCTGGACAGGGGCCACCGGGGAGCTGTTTTTT. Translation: CATSRDPWTGATGELFF.

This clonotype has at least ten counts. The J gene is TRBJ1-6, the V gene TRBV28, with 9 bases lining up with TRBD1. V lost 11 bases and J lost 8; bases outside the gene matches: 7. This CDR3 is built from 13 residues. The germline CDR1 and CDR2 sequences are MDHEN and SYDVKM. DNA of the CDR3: TGTGCCGGCGGGGACAGGGTCGATTCACCCCTCCACTTT. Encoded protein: CAGGDRVDSPLHF.

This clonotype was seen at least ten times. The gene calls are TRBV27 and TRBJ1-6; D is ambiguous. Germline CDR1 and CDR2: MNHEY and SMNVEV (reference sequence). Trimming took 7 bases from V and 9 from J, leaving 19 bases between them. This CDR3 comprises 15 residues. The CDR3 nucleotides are TGTGCCAGCAAGGCCCTACCTTTAAAGGGTTCACCCCTCCACTTT. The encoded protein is CASKALPLKGSPLHF.

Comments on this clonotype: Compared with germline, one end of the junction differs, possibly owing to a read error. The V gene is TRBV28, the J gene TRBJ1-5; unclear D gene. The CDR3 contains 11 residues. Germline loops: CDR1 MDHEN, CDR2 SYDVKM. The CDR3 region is CASSLATLVNF. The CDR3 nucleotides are TGTGCCAGCAGTCTCGCTACTCTTGTGAATTTT. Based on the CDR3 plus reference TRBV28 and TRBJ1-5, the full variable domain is DVKVTQSSRYLVKRTGEKVFLECVQDMDHENMFWYRQDPGLGLRLIYFSYDVKMKEKGDIPEGYSVSREKKERFSLILESASTNQTSMYLCASSLATLVNFGDGTRLSIL.

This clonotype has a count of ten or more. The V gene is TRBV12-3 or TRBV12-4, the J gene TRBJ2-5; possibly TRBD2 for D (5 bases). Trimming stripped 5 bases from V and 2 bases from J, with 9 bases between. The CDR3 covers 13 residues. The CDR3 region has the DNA TGTGCCAGCAGTCATGGACTGCAAGAGACCCAGTACTTC. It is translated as CASSHGLQETQYF.

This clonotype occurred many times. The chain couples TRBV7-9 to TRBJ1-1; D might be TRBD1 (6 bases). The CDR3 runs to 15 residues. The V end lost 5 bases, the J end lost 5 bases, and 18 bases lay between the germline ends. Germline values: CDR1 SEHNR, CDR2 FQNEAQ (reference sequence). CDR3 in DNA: TGTGCCAGCAGCGGACCGTCTACAGGGAATACTGAAGCTTTCTTT. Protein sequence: CASSGPSTGNTEAFF.

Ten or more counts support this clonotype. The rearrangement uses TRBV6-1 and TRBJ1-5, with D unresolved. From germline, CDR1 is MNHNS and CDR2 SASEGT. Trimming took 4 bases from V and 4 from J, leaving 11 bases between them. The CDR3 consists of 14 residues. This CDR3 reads CASSVMVFNQPQHF. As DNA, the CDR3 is TGTGCCAGCAGTGTAATGGTGTTTAATCAGCCCCAGCATTTT.